This is a list of T cell receptor beta chains from one sample in a study of T-cell memory formation after mild COVID-19. TCRdb called the 5' RACE reads again in MiXCR, with one record for every CDR3 protein. Here the sample spans about 200,000 distinct CDR3 sequences, more than 8% being singletons. Sequenced input: PBMCs or a T cell subset sorted from them (not recorded which). Source of these receptors: a man aged 18-30 years who had mild COVID-19 (a few samples of this study predate the infection). Cell type and time point are not known. Each CDR3 is given with its conserved first and last residue. A D gene is named only where the DNA matches it firmly. Size values are once, few and many counts, or a class for expanded clones, and some rows have none.

.	TRBV4-1	TRBJ1-4	few	TGCGCCAGCAGTCGTCCCGGGACCCCGGGGGGAAAACTGTTTTTT	CASSRPGTPGGKLFF
.	TRBV7-2	TRBJ2-3	many	TGTGCCAGCAGCTTAGGGGACGGCGGGTTCAGTACGCAGTATTTT	CASSLGDGGFSTQYF
TRBD1	TRBV7-9	TRBJ1-1	.	TGTGCCAGCAGCTCACAGGGGCAAAAGGAAGAAGCTTTCTTT	CASSSQGQKEEAFF
.	TRBV12-3/TRBV12-4	TRBJ2-1	many	TGTGCCAGCAGTTTGGGTGGTAATGAGCAGTTCTTC	CASSLGGNEQFF
TRBD1	TRBV7-9	TRBJ1-4	.	TGTGCCAGCAGCTCCTCACAGGGGTTAGGTGAAAAACTGTTTTTT	CASSSSQGLGEKLFF
.	TRBV5-1	TRBJ2-2	.	TGCGCCAGCAGCTTGGCGGGTACCAGAGTCGGGGAGCTGTTTTTT	CASSLAGTRVGELFF
.	TRBV5-1	TRBJ2-6	many	TGCGCCAGGATTATTCGAGCCACTCCCCTCTCTGGGGCCAACGTCCTGACTTTC	CARIIRATPLSGANVLTF
.	TRBV20-1	TRBJ1-2	few	TGCAGTGCTAGAGTAGCCAGCGGGGGAGGCTACACCTTC	CSARVASGGGYTF
TRBD1	TRBV20-1	TRBJ1-6	.	TGCAGTGCTATAAGGACAGGGCTTTCACCCCTCCACTTT	CSAIRTGLSPLHF
TRBD2	TRBV27	TRBJ2-1	.	TGTGCCAGCAGTTGGGGGACTAGCTACACCTCGAACTACAATGAGCAGTTCTTC	CASSWGTSYTSNYNEQFF
.	TRBV19	TRBJ1-3	.	TGTGCCAGTAGTATCCAGACCTTCTCTGGAAACACCATATATTTT	CASSIQTFSGNTIYF
.	TRBV5-1	TRBJ1-2	many	TGCGCCAGCAGCTTGAAAACAGGATATGGCTACACCTTC	CASSLKTGYGYTF
TRBD1	TRBV27	TRBJ2-1	.	TGTGCCAGCAGTTTATTGGGACAGGGGCATCGGGAGCAGTTCTTC	CASSLLGQGHREQFF
.	TRBV4-3	TRBJ1-1	.	TGCGCCAGCAGCCAAGTAGGGCAGCAGAACACTGAAGCTTTCTTT	CASSQVGQQNTEAFF
.	TRBV5-1	TRBJ2-1	many	TGCGCCAGCAGCTTGGATGGGACTTCCATCAATGAGCAGTTCTTC	CASSLDGTSINEQFF
.	TRBV5-1	TRBJ1-1	many	TGCGCCAGCAGCTTGGGTATATTCGACTGGGGAGCTTTCTTT	CASSLGIFDWGAFF
.	TRBV12-3/TRBV12-4	TRBJ1-2	few	TGTGCCAGCAGTTTAGGTCGTCAGGTGCCACGGGGCTACACCTTC	CASSLGRQVPRGYTF
.	TRBV20-1	TRBJ1-2	few	TGCAGTGCTAGAAAGTTGGTCTATGGCTACACCTTC	CSARKLVYGYTF
TRBD1	TRBV5-6	TRBJ2-7	.	TGTGCCAGCAGCTTGGGACAGGGCGGCTACGAGCAGTACTTC	CASSLGQGGYEQYF
.	TRBV29-1	TRBJ1-1	.	TGCAGCGTTGGGGGCATGAACACTGAAGCTTTCTTT	CSVGGMNTEAFF
TRBD1	TRBV11-2	TRBJ2-3	.	TGTGCCAGCAGCACTCTCGGGACAGCCACAGATACGCAGTATTTT	CASSTLGTATDTQYF
.	TRBV10-3	TRBJ2-2	.	TGTGCCATCAGTGAGAGGGGGAGTACCGGGGAGCTGTTTTTT	CAISERGSTGELFF
.	TRBV27	TRBJ1-1	.	TGTGCCAGCAGTCGGTGGGGCACTGAAGCTTTCTTT	CASSRWGTEAFF
TRBD1	TRBV5-5	TRBJ1-6	many	TGTGCCAGCAGACACGGACAGGAGAATTCACCCCTCCACTTT	CASRHGQENSPLHF
.	TRBV4-3	TRBJ2-3	many	TGCGCCAGCAGCCAAGTGCCGGAAACGCAGTATTTT	CASSQVPETQYF
TRBD1	TRBV7-2	TRBJ2-4	.	TGTGCCAGCACCACGGACAGGGGGCTAAACATTCAGTACTTC	CASTTDRGLNIQYF
TRBD2	TRBV5-1	TRBJ2-5	.	TGCGCCAGCAGCCCGGCGACTAGCGGGGGGGATGTGACCCAGTACTTC	CASSPATSGGDVTQYF
.	TRBV12-3/TRBV12-4	TRBJ1-1	many	TGTGCCAGCAGTTTAACAGGGACCACTGAAGCTTTCTTT	CASSLTGTTEAFF
.	TRBV12-3/TRBV12-4	TRBJ2-2	many	TGTGCCAGCAGTTTAATCAGAAACACCGGGGAGCTGTTTTTT	CASSLIRNTGELFF